These T cell receptor beta chains were read from a single sample in a study of Ad26.COV2.S vaccination and SARS-CoV-2 variants. Sequencing used immunoSEQ multiplex PCR; TCRdb keeps in-frame clones, though not all of them. The data hold 350,000 to 500,000 clones, with around 91% observed a single time. The input for sequencing was peripheral blood, taken in a trial of Ad26.COV2.S vaccine versus placebo. The source is a person between 18 and 59 years old who received the Ad26.COV2.S COVID-19 vaccine or a placebo. CDR3s include the opening cysteine and the closing phenylalanine or tryptophan. D genes are given only for firm matches. Clone size is stated in some rows and not others, as once, few, many or a class when expanded.

>TRBJ2-1|14|NA|TRBD2|TRBV3-1/TRBV3-2
CASSQAGAGVEQFF
TGTGCCAGCAGCCAGGCGGGAGCTGGGGTTGAGCAGTTCTTC
>TRBJ2-5|15|NA|NA|TRBV11-1
CASAWEWADQETQYF
TGTGCCAGCGCCTGGGAGTGGGCGGACCAAGAGACCCAGTACTTC
>TRBJ2-2|16|NA|NA|TRBV12-5
CASGLGPGSRAGELFF
TGTGCTAGTGGTTTGGGGCCCGGGTCGAGGGCCGGGGAGCTGTTTTTT
>TRBJ1-2|15|NA|NA|TRBV28
CASQPPYARKGGYTF
TGTGCCAGCCAGCCCCCGTATGCGAGGAAAGGAGGCTACACCTTC
>TRBJ2-7|16|NA|NA|TRBV28
CASSFPLGLSYSEQYF
TGTGCCAGCAGTTTCCCCCTCGGGCTATCCTACAGCGAGCAGTACTTC
>TRBJ2-5|14|NA|NA|TRBV3-1/TRBV3-2
CASSQRDEKETQYF
TGTGCCAGCAGCCAAAGGGACGAAAAAGAGACCCAGTACTTC
>TRBJ2-5|15|few|NA|TRBV28
CASSALRGTQETQYF
TGTGCCAGCAGTGCCCTCAGGGGAACCCAAGAGACCCAGTACTTC
>TRBJ1-4|14|once|TRBD1|TRBV28
CASTRDSDNEKLFF
TGTGCCAGCACTAGGGACAGTGATAATGAAAAACTGTTTTTT
>TRBJ2-2|16|NA|TRBD2|TRBV10-2
CASSDLGLADTGELFF
TGCGCCAGCTCAGATCTGGGACTAGCGGACACCGGGGAGCTGTTTTTT
>TRBJ2-7|13|NA|TRBD1|TRBV3-1/TRBV3-2
CATPGQGSYEQYF
TGTGCCACTCCGGGACAGGGCAGCTACGAGCAGTACTTC
>TRBJ1-2|14|NA|NA|TRBV6-2/TRBV6-3
CASSYSVESYGYTF
TGTGCCAGCAGTTACTCAGTGGAATCCTATGGCTACACCTTC
>TRBJ2-2|16|NA|NA|TRBV6-5
CASSSLLGERTGELFF
TGTGCCAGCAGTTCTCTCCTTGGGGAGAGAACCGGGGAGCTGTTTTTT
>TRBJ2-5|18|once|TRBD2|TRBV9
CASSEAPGGGRGQETQYF
TGTGCCAGCAGCGAGGCCCCAGGTGGGGGGAGGGGTCAAGAGACCCAGTACTTC
>TRBJ2-7|16|NA|TRBD2|TRBV2
CASSEVTSGRGYEQYF
TGTGCCAGCAGTGAGGTTACGAGCGGGAGGGGCTACGAGCAGTACTTC
>TRBJ1-2|14|many|NA|TRBV28
CASSPARYHYGYTF
TGTGCCAGCTCCCCAGCCCGGTATCACTATGGCTACACCTTC
>TRBJ2-7|13|NA|NA|TRBV28
CASLVFRGVEQYF
TGTGCCAGCCTAGTATTTCGGGGAGTCGAGCAGTACTTC
>TRBJ2-7|13|NA|NA|TRBV12-3/TRBV12-4
CASRGFPSYEQYF
TGTGCCAGCAGGGGGTTCCCGAGCTACGAGCAGTACTTC
>TRBJ1-4|14|NA|NA|TRBV19
CASSMPSQGEKLFF
TGTGCCAGTAGTATGCCATCCCAAGGGGAAAAACTGTTTTTT
>TRBJ2-1|11|NA|NA|TRBV5-1
CASSLANEQFF
TGCGCCAGCAGCCTAGCAAATGAGCAGTTCTTC
>TRBJ2-7|17|NA|NA|TRBV28
CASSFTGRAGPTYEQYF
TGTGCCAGCAGTTTTACAGGGCGAGCGGGCCCTACCTACGAGCAGTACTTC
>TRBJ2-7|13|NA|TRBD1|TRBV29-1
CSDGTGGSYEQYF
TGCAGCGACGGGACAGGGGGCAGCTACGAGCAGTACTTC
>TRBJ2-7|14|NA|TRBD1|TRBV30
CAWSVSGQGLEQYF
TGTGCCTGGAGTGTAAGCGGACAGGGTCTCGAGCAGTACTTC
>TRBJ1-1|14|NA|NA|TRBV7-9
CASSPEAERSEAFF
TGTGCCAGCAGCCCAGAAGCAGAACGCTCTGAAGCTTTCTTT
>TRBJ1-1|10|NA|NA|TRBV20-1
CRTGRTEAFF
TGCAGGACAGGCCGGACTGAAGCTTTCTTT
>TRBJ2-6|15|NA|NA|TRBV28
CASSLFGTGANVLTF
TGTGCCAGCAGTTTATTCGGGACTGGGGCCAACGTCCTGACTTTC
>TRBJ1-4|13|few|NA|TRBV10-2
CASSRATNEKLFF
TGCGCCAGCAGCAGGGCAACTAATGAAAAACTGTTTTTT
>TRBJ2-7|15|NA|TRBD2|TRBV5-1
CASSGETSGVYEQYF
TGCGCCAGCAGCGGCGAAACTAGCGGGGTCTACGAGCAGTACTTC
>TRBJ2-4|19|NA|NA|TRBV23-1
CASSQPPMGERILKNIQYF
TGCGCCAGCAGTCAGCCCCCAATGGGGGAGCGAATACTCAAAAACATTCAGTACTTC
>TRBJ2-7|13|NA|NA|TRBV7-3
CASSTGRGYEQYF
TGTGCCAGCAGCACTGGGAGAGGCTACGAGCAGTACTTC
>TRBJ2-5|11|NA|NA|TRBV6-6
CASSDRETQYF
TGTGCCAGCAGTGACCGCGAGACCCAGTACTTC
>TRBJ2-2|14|NA|TRBD1|TRBV5-1
CASRPTGVTGELFF
TGCGCCAGCAGACCGACAGGGGTCACCGGGGAGCTGTTTTTT
>TRBJ2-7|16|NA|TRBD2|TRBV11-1
CASSLRGLAGSYEQYF
TGTGCCAGCAGCTTAAGGGGACTAGCGGGAAGCTACGAGCAGTACTTC
>TRBJ2-7|12|once|NA|TRBV14
CASSQARVEQYF
TGTGCCAGCAGCCAAGCACGGGTCGAGCAGTACTTC
>TRBJ1-1|15|NA|NA|TRBV9
CASSVVAALGTEAFF
TGTGCCAGCAGCGTAGTCGCCGCGTTGGGCACTGAAGCTTTCTTT
>TRBJ2-7|15|NA|NA|TRBV7-9
CASSLTSGGRDEQYF
TGTGCCAGCAGCTTAACCAGTGGGGGAAGGGACGAGCAGTACTTC
>TRBJ1-1|14|few|NA|TRBV4-1
CASSQDLLTTEAFF
TGCGCCAGCAGCCAAGATCTACTTACGACTGAAGCTTTCTTT
>TRBJ2-7|14|NA|TRBD1|TRBV9
CASSVGYRGYEQYF
TGTGCCAGCAGCGTAGGGTACAGGGGTTACGAGCAGTACTTC
>TRBJ2-2|15|NA|NA|TRBV21-1
CASSIRVTRTGELFF
TGTGCCAGCAGCATAAGGGTGACGAGAACCGGGGAGCTGTTTTTT
>TRBJ2-2|15|few|NA|TRBV6-2/TRBV6-3
CASSWDSPRNGELFF
TGTGCCAGCAGCTGGGACTCCCCGAGGAACGGGGAGCTGTTTTTT
>TRBJ2-2|16|NA|TRBD1|TRBV6-2/TRBV6-3
CASSFPPGQGTGELFF
TGTGCCAGCAGTTTTCCGCCGGGACAGGGAACCGGGGAGCTGTTTTTT
>TRBJ1-1|16|NA|TRBD1|TRBV13
CASSSETGGDRTEAFF
TGTGCCAGCAGCTCGGAGACAGGGGGGGATAGGACTGAAGCTTTCTTT
>TRBJ2-7|17|once|TRBD2|TRBV28
CASTGLAGAKLADEQYF
TGTGCCAGCACGGGACTAGCGGGAGCCAAACTGGCGGACGAGCAGTACTTC
>TRBJ2-2|16|NA|NA|TRBV28
CASSLFPRQSTGELFF
TGTGCCAGCAGTTTATTTCCTCGACAGAGCACCGGGGAGCTGTTTTTT
>TRBJ2-2|14|NA|NA|TRBV9
CASSGERNTGELFF
TGTGCCAGCAGCGGCGAGCGGAACACCGGGGAGCTGTTTTTT
>TRBJ2-1|16|NA|NA|TRBV7-2
CASTLLPDRRNNEQFF
TGTGCCAGCACCCTCCTGCCGGACAGACGAAACAATGAGCAGTTCTTC
>TRBJ2-7|17|NA|TRBD2|TRBV19
CASSRIGTSGNSYEQYF
TGTGCCAGTAGTAGAATCGGGACTAGCGGAAACTCCTACGAGCAGTACTTC
>TRBJ1-1|15|once|NA|TRBV9
CASSYGPTGNTEAFF
TGTGCCAGCAGCTATGGCCCAACCGGGAACACTGAAGCTTTCTTT
>TRBJ2-1|18|NA|TRBD2|TRBV2
CASSGSRTSAPTYNEQFF
TGTGCCAGCAGTGGATCCCGGACTAGCGCTCCCACCTACAATGAGCAGTTCTTC
>TRBJ2-2|17|NA|NA|TRBV7-8
CASSPEGGTLNTGELFF
TGTGCCAGCAGCCCAGAAGGCGGGACTCTGAACACCGGGGAGCTGTTTTTT
>TRBJ2-7|15|NA|NA|TRBV7-2
CASSQGWAGSYEQYF
TGTGCCAGCAGCCAGGGGTGGGCCGGGTCCTACGAGCAGTACTTC
>TRBJ1-6|15|NA|NA|TRBV28
CASSQFAVGNSPLHF
TGTGCCAGCAGCCAATTCGCAGTGGGGAATTCACCCCTCCACTTT
>TRBJ2-1|13|NA|NA|TRBV5-5
CASSLDGPNEQFF
TGTGCCAGCAGCTTAGACGGACCCAATGAGCAGTTCTTC
>TRBJ2-3|16|NA|NA|TRBV25-1
CASSEFGRGVADTQYF
TGTGCCAGCAGTGAATTTGGCAGGGGGGTTGCAGATACGCAGTATTTT
>TRBJ2-7|15|NA|TRBD1|TRBV7-9
CASSSPGTGDYEQYF
TGTGCCAGCAGCTCACCGGGGACAGGGGACTACGAGCAGTACTTC
>TRBJ1-2|14|NA|NA|TRBV11-2
CASSLGGRPYGYTF
TGTGCCAGCAGCTTAGGGGGCAGGCCCTATGGCTACACCTTC
>TRBJ2-4|14|NA|NA|TRBV5-1
CASSFRGAQNIQYF
TGCGCCAGCAGCTTCCGGGGGGCCCAAAACATTCAGTACTTC
>TRBJ1-5|15|few|TRBD1|TRBV19
CASSRGQGGAEPQHF
TGTGCCAGTAGTAGGGGCCAGGGGGGTGCGGAGCCCCAGCATTTT
>TRBJ2-7|14|NA|NA|TRBV5-1
CASSLQGRDYEQYF
TGCGCCAGCAGCTTACAGGGGAGGGACTACGAGCAGTACTTC
>TRBJ2-7|15|NA|TRBD1|TRBV11-2
CASSPGQGVTYEQYF
TGTGCCAGCAGCCCCGGGCAGGGGGTAACCTACGAGCAGTACTTC